These T cell receptor beta chains were read from a single sample in a study of blood T cell repertoires in COVID-19. TCRdb's table, derived via immunoSEQ multiplex PCR, lists solely in-frame clones and lacks some. The table has about 280,000 clones, about 89% seen once. Sequencing used peripheral blood. These receptors originate from a man in his forties with active or convalescent COVID-19. Each CDR3 is given with its conserved first and last residue. The D gene is left open where the match is weak. A row's size may be missing; if present it is once, few, many or a size class.

J | V | D | size | DNA | CDR3
TRBJ1-5 | TRBV5-1 | NA | few | TGCGCCAGCAGCTTGGGTTCTACAGGGAATCAGCCCCAGCATTTT | CASSLGSTGNQPQHF
TRBJ2-7 | TRBV18 | TRBD1 | once | TGTGCCAGCTCATCCGGACAGGGGTCCGAGCAGTACTTC | CASSSGQGSEQYF
TRBJ2-5 | TRBV7-9 | TRBD1 | NA | TGTGCCAGCAGCCAACAGGGGATGCGGGAGACCCAGTACTTC | CASSQQGMRETQYF
TRBJ1-2 | TRBV7-9 | NA | NA | TGTGCCAGCAAGCAGGGATCTGGCTACACCTTC | CASKQGSGYTF
TRBJ1-6 | TRBV5-1 | NA | NA | TGCGCCAGCAGCTTGGCCGATGGTGGGGACACTAATTCACCCCTCCACTTT | CASSLADGGDTNSPLHF
TRBJ2-1 | TRBV4-1 | NA | few | TGCGCCAGCAGCCAAGAGTTAGCATGGCCTTCCTACAATGAGCAGTTCTTC | CASSQELAWPSYNEQFF
TRBJ1-2 | TRBV7-9 | NA | NA | TGTGCCAGCAGCTTAGAGCGAGGTGATGGGGGCTACACCTTC | CASSLERGDGGYTF
TRBJ2-1 | TRBV10-3 | TRBD1 | NA | TGTGCCATCGGTGGACAGGGGGCTCGAAATGAGCAGTTCTTC | CAIGGQGARNEQFF
TRBJ1-1 | TRBV6-4 | NA | NA | TGTGCCAGCAGCCGACAGGAGAACACTGAAGCTTTCTTT | CASSRQENTEAFF
TRBJ2-2 | TRBV7-2 | NA | NA | TGTGCCAGCAGCTTAATTCCGGACACCGGGGAGCTGTTTTTT | CASSLIPDTGELFF
TRBJ1-4 | TRBV11-2 | NA | NA | TGTGCCAGCAGCTTGTTGCCAGGGGCACTAACTTTT | CASSLLPGALTF
TRBJ2-2 | TRBV3-1/TRBV3-2 | TRBD2 | NA | TGTGCCAGCCGCCTAGCGGGTCGTAGGACCGGGGAGCTGTTTTTT | CASRLAGRRTGELFF
TRBJ1-4 | TRBV27 | NA | NA | TGTGCCAGCAGTTTATCGGCCTGGCAGGATGAAAAACTGTTTTTT | CASSLSAWQDEKLFF
TRBJ2-7 | TRBV6-5 | NA | NA | TGTGCCAGCAGTCTCGAGCAGGGTTTCAGCTACGAGCAGTACTTC | CASSLEQGFSYEQYF
TRBJ1-5 | TRBV4-1 | NA | NA | TGCGCCAGCAGCCAAGGACAGCTCAATCAGCCCCAGCATTTT | CASSQGQLNQPQHF
TRBJ1-2 | TRBV25-1 | NA | NA | TGTGCCAGCAGTGAATCAGGGCTTAACTATGGCTACACCTTC | CASSESGLNYGYTF
TRBJ2-1 | TRBV19 | NA | NA | TGTGCCAGTAGTTCCCATTGGGCAGGGGCGGCGTACAATGAGCAGTTCTTC | CASSSHWAGAAYNEQFF
TRBJ1-5 | TRBV9 | NA | NA | TGTGCCAGCAGCGTAGAAGGAGTCAGGGCAGCGTCTAGCAATCAGCCCCAGCATTTT | CASSVEGVRAASSNQPQHF
TRBJ2-7 | TRBV29-1 | TRBD2 | NA | TGCAGCGTAGTACTGACTAGCGGGAGGTACGAGCAGTACTTC | CSVVLTSGRYEQYF
TRBJ1-3 | TRBV7-9 | NA | NA | TGTGCCAGCAGCTTGCCCAGGGGAAGAGGAAACACCATATATTTT | CASSLPRGRGNTIYF
TRBJ2-2 | TRBV2 | NA | NA | TGTGCCAGCTGGTTACGCAGGGAAAACACCGGGGAGCTGTTTTTT | CASWLRRENTGELFF
TRBJ2-7 | TRBV7-9 | NA | NA | TGTGCCAGCAGCGACAGCCTCTTTGGCTACGAGCAGTACTTC | CASSDSLFGYEQYF
TRBJ1-2 | TRBV5-6 | TRBD1 | few | TGTGCCAGCAGCCCGACAGGGGTTGACTATGGCTACACCTTC | CASSPTGVDYGYTF